The 14 T cell receptor beta chains below were found in one sample sequenced in a study of cytomegalovirus exposure and HLA in healthy donors (dated by TCRdb to between 2016 and 2019). The library was built by means of the immunoSEQ multiplex PCR assay. Imported from immuneACCESS, the table was reduced by TCRdb to in-frame sequences with V and J called. These copies leave out some clones; in studies compared against another copy, an unresolved V gene accounts for under half, and the cause of the remainder is not known. Here the sample has some 320,000 clones; approximately 90% occur a single time. The leading ten clones occupy more than 0.9% of the sample. The sequencing input was PBMCs. The receptors stem from a woman aged 30 to 39 in good health and CMV-seropositive.

J is TRBJ2-1 and V is TRBV28; weak D call: TRBD2 (5 bases). Germline CDR1 is MDHEN and CDR2 is SYDVKM. The CDR3 totals 12 residues. Trimming stripped 3 bases from V and 12 bases from J, with 12 bases between. CDR3 sequence reads: CASSLPIRGQFF. CDR3 nucleotides: TGTGCCAGCAGTTTGCCGATTCGGGGGCAGTTCTTC.

The CDR3 spells CASSRTQYF. CDR3 DNA: TGTGCCAGCAGCCGGACCCAGTACTTC. This rearrangement joins TRBV3-2 to TRBJ2-5. TRBV3-2 is deemed a pseudogene. The CDR3 is made up of 9 amino acids.

This sequence joins TRBV11-2 and TRBJ2-2; D ambiguous. The V end was cut by 5 bases, the J end by 4 bases, with 2 bases between. The V gene's germline CDR1 is SGHAT and CDR2 FQNNGV. The CDR3 is 11 residues long. DNA for the CDR3: TGTGCCAGCAGCGTCACCGGGGAGCTGTTTTTT. It encodes CASSVTGELFF.

The chain employs TRBV5-1 and TRBJ2-5, with 7 bases lining up with TRBD1. The CDR3 totals 15 residues. Germline V lookup: CDR1 SGHRS, CDR2 YFSETQ. V lost 3 bases, J lost 4 bases, and 9 bases stayed unmatched. As DNA, the CDR3 is TGCGCCAGCAGCTCGTCGACAGGGTCGGTAGAGACCCAGTACTTC. Its translation is CASSSSTGSVETQYF. Drawing the rest from reference TRBV5-1 and TRBJ2-5, the complete variable domain is KAGVTQTPRYLIKTRGQQVTLSCSPISGHRSVSWYQQTPGQGLQFLFEYFSETQRNKGNFPGRFSGRQFSNSRSEMNVSTLELGDSALYLCASSSSTGSVETQYFGPGTRLLVL.

V usage is TRBV10-3 and J usage is TRBJ2-7, with 10 nucleotides matching TRBD1. The CDR3 has 16 residues. The germline gives CDR1 ENHRY, CDR2 SYGVKD. Trimming at V came to 2 bases and at J to 6 bases, leaving 10 bases not matched to a gene. As DNA, the CDR3 is TGTGCCATCAGTGAGACAGCGGGACAGGGGATGTCCGAGCAGTACTTC. Protein sequence: CAISETAGQGMSEQYF.

The chain combines TRBV5-4 with TRBJ2-3, with 7 positions matching TRBD2. Germline CDR1 SGHNT, CDR2 YYREEE (reference sequence). J was trimmed by 2 bases and V by 1 base; bases with no gene match: 1. This CDR3 contains 14 residues. The DNA for the CDR3 is TGTGCCAGCAGCTTGAGCGGGAACACAGATACGCAGTATTTT. The encoded protein is CASSLSGNTDTQYF.

The chain joins TRBV28 to TRBJ2-1, with TRBD1 as a possible D gene (6 bases). Trimming took off 6 bases at V and 13 bases at J, with 13 bases between the two ends. This CDR3 comprises 11 residues. The germline CDR1 and CDR2 sequences are MDHEN and SYDVKM. The CDR3 reads CASSDRKDQFF. The CDR3 bases are TGTGCCAGCAGCGACAGGAAGGATCAGTTCTTC.

The rearrangement joins TRBV6-1 to TRBJ1-2; 8 bases align to TRBD1. Trimming took 4 bases from V and 5 from J; bases not matched to a gene: 18. Germline CDR1 reads MNHNS; CDR2 reads SASEGT. The CDR3 covers 18 residues. CDR3 sequence reads: CASSGYGTGPKTKYGYTF. CDR3 in DNA: TGTGCCAGCAGTGGGTATGGGACAGGTCCCAAGACGAAATATGGCTACACCTTC.

The genes are TRBV5-6 and TRBJ1-1, with D unresolved. Germline values: CDR1 SGHDT, CDR2 YYEEEE. The length of the CDR3 is 14 residues. The V and J ends lost 0 bases and 2 bases respectively, with 8 bases between them. The CDR3 reads CASSLVPRNTEAFF. In DNA, the CDR3 is TGTGCCAGCAGCTTGGTTCCAAGAAACACTGAAGCTTTCTTT.

The chain recombines TRBV27 with TRBJ2-2, with D uncertain. CDR3 length: 17 amino acids. Between the trimmed V and J ends, which lost 6 bases and 0 bases, there was a span of 17 bases. Germline V CDR1 and CDR2: MNHEY, SMNVEV (reference sequence). The CDR3 DNA is TGTGCCAGCAGCTCTCACCATATGGGGACGAACACCGGGGAGCTGTTTTTT. It yields the protein CASSSHHMGTNTGELFF.

The V call is TRBV28, the J call TRBJ1-5, with a weak D call TRBD1 (6 bases). V lost 6 bases to trimming and J lost 4 bases, with 25 bases between them. Germline V gives CDR1 MDHEN, CDR2 SYDVKM. This CDR3 region has 18 residues. The chain's CDR3 is CASRGWVPTSGANQPQHF. The CDR3 region has the DNA TGTGCCAGCAGGGGGTGGGTTCCAACGTCGGGGGCGAATCAGCCCCAGCATTTT.

The chain uses TRBV4-3 and TRBJ2-3, with D possibly TRBD2 on 7 matching bases. Germline CDR1 reads LGHNA; CDR2 reads YSLEER. This CDR3 is built from 12 residues. The V end lost 11 bases, the J end lost 2 bases, and 11 bases lay between the germline ends. The CDR3 protein is CAVGGATDTQYF. The CDR3 nucleotides are TGCGCCGTAGGGGGGGCCACAGATACGCAGTATTTT.

The V gene is TRBV20-1, the J gene TRBJ2-1; no definite D call. The CDR3 totals 10 residues. Germline V gene sequence: CDR1 DFQATT, CDR2 SNEGSKA (reference sequence). The ends were cut back, 6 bases at V and 5 bases at J, with 5 bases in the middle. DNA for the CDR3: TGCAGTGCGGACGACAATGAGCAGTTCTTC. This gives the protein CSADDNEQFF.

The V and J genes are TRBV6-5 and TRBJ2-7, with D possibly being TRBD1 or TRBD2 (5 bases each). Germline-derived CDR1 and CDR2 are MNHEY and SVGAGI. This CDR3 has 16 residues. V was pared by 3 bases and J by 3 bases, with 18 bases between. CDR3 coding DNA: TGTGCCAGCAGTTATCTAGGGGCGGGTGTCAGCTACGAGCAGTACTTC. This gives the protein CASSYLGAGVSYEQYF.